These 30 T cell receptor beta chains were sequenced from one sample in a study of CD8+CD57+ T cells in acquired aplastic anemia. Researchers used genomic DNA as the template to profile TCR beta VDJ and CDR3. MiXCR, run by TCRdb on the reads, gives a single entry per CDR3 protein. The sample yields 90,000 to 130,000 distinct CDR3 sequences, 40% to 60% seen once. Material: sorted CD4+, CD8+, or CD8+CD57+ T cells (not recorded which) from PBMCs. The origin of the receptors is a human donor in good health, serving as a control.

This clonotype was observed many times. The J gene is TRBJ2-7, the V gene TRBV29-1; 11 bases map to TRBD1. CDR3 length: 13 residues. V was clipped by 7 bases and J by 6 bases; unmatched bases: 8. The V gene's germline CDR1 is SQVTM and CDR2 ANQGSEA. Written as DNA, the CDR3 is TGCAGCGCAAGGACAGGGGGCGCGGGCGAGCAGTACTTC. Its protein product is CSARTGGAGEQYF.

This CDR3 is CASGGWRGQETQYF. In nucleotides, the CDR3 is TGTGCCAGCGGGGGGTGGCGGGGACAAGAGACCCAGTACTTC. The chain joins TRBV7-9 to TRBJ2-5; possibly TRBD2 for D (6 bases). The CDR3 is 14 residues long. V lost 8 bases and J lost 2, with 15 bases in between. Germline V lookup: CDR1 SEHNR, CDR2 FQNEAQ (reference sequence).

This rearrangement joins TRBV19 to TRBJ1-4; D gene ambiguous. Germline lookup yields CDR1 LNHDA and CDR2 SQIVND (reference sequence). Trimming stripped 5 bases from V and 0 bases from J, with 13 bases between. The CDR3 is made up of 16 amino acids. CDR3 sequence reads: CASSPSGTPTNEKLFF. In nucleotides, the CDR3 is TGTGCCAGTAGTCCGAGTGGTACCCCAACTAATGAAAAACTGTTTTTT.

This CDR3 is CSASSLTQDDNQPQHF. For the CDR3, the DNA is TGCAGTGCCAGCAGCCTGACTCAGGATGACAATCAGCCCCAGCATTTT. The V gene is TRBV20-1, the J gene TRBJ1-5; D remains ambiguous. CDR1 and CDR2 from the germline V gene are DFQATT and SNEGSKA (reference sequence). The CDR3 totals 16 residues. V was shortened by 6 bases and J by 3 bases, with 21 bases between the two germline ends.

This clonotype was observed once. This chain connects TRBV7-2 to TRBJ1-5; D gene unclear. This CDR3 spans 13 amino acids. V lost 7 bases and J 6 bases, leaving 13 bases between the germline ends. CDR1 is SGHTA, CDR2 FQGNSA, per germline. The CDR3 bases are TGTGCCAGCAACCGACAATTGGGTCAGCCCCAGCATTTT. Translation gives CASNRQLGQPQHF.

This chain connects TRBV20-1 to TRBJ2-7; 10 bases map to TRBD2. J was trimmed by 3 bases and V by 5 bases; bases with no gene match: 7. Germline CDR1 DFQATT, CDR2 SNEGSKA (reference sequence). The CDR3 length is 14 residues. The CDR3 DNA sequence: TGCAGTGCTTCCCGAGCGGGAGGGAACTACGAGCAGTACTTC. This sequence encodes CSASRAGGNYEQYF.

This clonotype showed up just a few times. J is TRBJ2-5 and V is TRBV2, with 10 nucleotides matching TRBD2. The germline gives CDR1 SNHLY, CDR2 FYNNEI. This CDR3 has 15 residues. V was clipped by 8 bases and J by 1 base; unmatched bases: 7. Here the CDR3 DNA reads TGTGCCAGCGGGAAACTAGCGGGGTCCCAAGAGACCCAGTACTTC. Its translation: CASGKLAGSQETQYF.

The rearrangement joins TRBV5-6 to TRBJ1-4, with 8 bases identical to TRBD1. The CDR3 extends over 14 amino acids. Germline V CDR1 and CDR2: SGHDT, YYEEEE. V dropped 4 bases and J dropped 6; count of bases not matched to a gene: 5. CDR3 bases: TGTGCCAGCAGCCCGGACAGGGTCTATGAAAAACTGTTTTTT. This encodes CASSPDRVYEKLFF.

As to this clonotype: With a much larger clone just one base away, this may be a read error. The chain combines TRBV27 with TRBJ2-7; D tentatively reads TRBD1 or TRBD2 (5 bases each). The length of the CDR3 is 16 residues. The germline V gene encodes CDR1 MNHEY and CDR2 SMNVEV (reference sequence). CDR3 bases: TGTGCCAGCAGTCAGGGAGAGGACCCCTCTTTCTACGGGCAGTACTTC. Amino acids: CASSQGEDPSFYGQYF.

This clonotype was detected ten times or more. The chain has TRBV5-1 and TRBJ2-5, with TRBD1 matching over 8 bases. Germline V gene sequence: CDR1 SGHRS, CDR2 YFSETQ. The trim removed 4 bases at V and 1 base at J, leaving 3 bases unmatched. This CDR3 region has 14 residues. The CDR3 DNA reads TGCGCCAGCAGCACAGGACAGGGCCAAGAGACCCAGTACTTC. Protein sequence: CASSTGQGQETQYF.

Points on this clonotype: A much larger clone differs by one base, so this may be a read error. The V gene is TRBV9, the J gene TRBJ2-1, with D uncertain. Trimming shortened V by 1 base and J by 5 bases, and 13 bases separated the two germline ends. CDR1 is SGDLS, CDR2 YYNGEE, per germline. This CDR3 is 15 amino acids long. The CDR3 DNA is TGTGCCAGCAGCGTACTTAATTCAGACCACAATGAGCAGTTCTTC. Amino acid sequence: CASSVLNSDHNEQFF.

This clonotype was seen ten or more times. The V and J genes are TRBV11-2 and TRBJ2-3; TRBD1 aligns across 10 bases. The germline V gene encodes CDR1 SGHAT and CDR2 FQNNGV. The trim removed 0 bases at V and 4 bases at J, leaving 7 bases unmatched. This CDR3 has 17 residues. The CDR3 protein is CASSLDGGTGDADTQYF. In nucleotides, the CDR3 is TGTGCCAGCAGCTTAGATGGTGGGACAGGGGATGCAGATACGCAGTATTTT.

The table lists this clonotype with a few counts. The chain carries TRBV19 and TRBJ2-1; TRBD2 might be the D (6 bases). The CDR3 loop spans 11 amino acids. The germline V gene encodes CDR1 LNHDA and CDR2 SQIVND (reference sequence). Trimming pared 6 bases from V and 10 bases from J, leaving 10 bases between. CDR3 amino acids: CASRQAGEQFF. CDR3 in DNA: TGTGCCAGTAGGCAGGCGGGAGAGCAGTTCTTC.

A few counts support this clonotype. The CDR3 is CASSGEGDSPLHF. CDR3 DNA: TGTGCCAGCAGCGGTGAGGGAGATTCACCCCTCCACTTT. V gene TRBV5-4 combines with J gene TRBJ1-6; unclear D gene. Germline loops: CDR1 SGHNT, CDR2 YYREEE (reference sequence). This CDR3 has 13 amino acids. Deletions cut 4 bases from V and 8 bases from J, with 10 bases between. The entire variable domain, with the rest obtained from reference TRBV5-4 and TRBJ1-6, is as follows: ETGVTQSPTHLIKTRGQQVTLRCSSQSGHNTVSWYQQALGQGPQFIFQYYREEENGRGNFPPRFSGLQFPNYSSELNVNALELDDSALYLCASSGEGDSPLHFGNGTRLTVT.

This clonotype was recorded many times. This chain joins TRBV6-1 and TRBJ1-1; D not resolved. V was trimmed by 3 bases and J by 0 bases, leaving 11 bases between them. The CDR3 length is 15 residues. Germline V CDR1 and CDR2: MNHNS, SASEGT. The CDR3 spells CASSERVGMNTEAFF. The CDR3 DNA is TGTGCCAGCAGTGAGAGGGTCGGAATGAACACTGAAGCTTTCTTT.

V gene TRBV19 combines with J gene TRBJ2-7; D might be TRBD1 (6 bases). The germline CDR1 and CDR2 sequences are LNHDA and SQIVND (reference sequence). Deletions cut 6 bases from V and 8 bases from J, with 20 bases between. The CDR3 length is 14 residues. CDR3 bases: TGTGCCAGTAGCTATACAGGGAATCAGCCCCAGCAGTACTTC. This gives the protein CASSYTGNQPQQYF.

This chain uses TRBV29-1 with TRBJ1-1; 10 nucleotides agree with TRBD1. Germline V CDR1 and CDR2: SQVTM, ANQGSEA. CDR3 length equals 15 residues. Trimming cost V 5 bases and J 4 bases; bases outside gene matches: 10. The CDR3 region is CSVPGGTGVGTEAFF. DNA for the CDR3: TGCAGCGTTCCAGGGGGGACAGGGGTGGGCACTGAAGCTTTCTTT.

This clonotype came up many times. The DNA of the CDR3 is TGTGCCAGCAGCTTGGACAGCACTGAAGCTTTCTTT. Protein sequence: CASSLDSTEAFF. This chain connects TRBV7-9 to TRBJ1-1, with TRBD1 as a possible D gene (6 bases). Germline V lookup: CDR1 SEHNR, CDR2 FQNEAQ (reference sequence). Trimming pared 3 bases from V and 4 bases from J, leaving 6 bases between. This CDR3 spans 12 amino acids. The full variable domain, in which reference TRBV7-9 and TRBJ1-1 provide the parts outside the CDR3, is DTGVSQNPRHKITKRGQNVTFRCDPISEHNRLYWYRQTLGQGPEFLTYFQNEAQLEKSRLLSDRFSAERPKGSFSTLEIQRTEQGDSAMYLCASSLDSTEAFFGQGTRLTVV.

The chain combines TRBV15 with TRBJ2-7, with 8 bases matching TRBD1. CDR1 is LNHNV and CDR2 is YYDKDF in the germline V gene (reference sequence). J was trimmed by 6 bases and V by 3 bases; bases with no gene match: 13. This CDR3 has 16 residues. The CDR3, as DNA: TGTGCCACCAGCAGGGAGGATCGGGACAGGCCTCTCGAGCAGTACTTC. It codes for CATSREDRDRPLEQYF. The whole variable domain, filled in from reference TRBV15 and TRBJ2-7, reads DAMVIQNPRYQVTQFGKPVTLSCSQTLNHNVMYWYQQKSSQAPKLLFHYYDKDFNNEADTPDNFQSRRPNTSFCFLDIRSPGLGDTAMYLCATSREDRDRPLEQYFGPGTRLTVT.

The DNA for the CDR3 is TGCAGTGCTATACCGACAGGGAGCTCCTATAATTCACCCCTCCACTTT. It codes for CSAIPTGSSYNSPLHF. The V gene is TRBV20-1, the J gene TRBJ1-6, with 7 bases matching TRBD1. After removal of 4 bases from V and 0 bases from J, the junction contained 6 bases not matched to a gene. This CDR3 has 16 amino acids. CDR1 is DFQATT, CDR2 SNEGSKA, per germline (reference sequence).

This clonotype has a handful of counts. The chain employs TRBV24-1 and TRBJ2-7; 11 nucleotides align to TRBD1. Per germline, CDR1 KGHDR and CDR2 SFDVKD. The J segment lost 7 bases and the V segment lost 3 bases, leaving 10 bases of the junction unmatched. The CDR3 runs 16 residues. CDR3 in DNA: TGTGCCACCAGTGATCCACGACTCCGGGACAGGGGGGAGCAGTACTTC. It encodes CATSDPRLRDRGEQYF.

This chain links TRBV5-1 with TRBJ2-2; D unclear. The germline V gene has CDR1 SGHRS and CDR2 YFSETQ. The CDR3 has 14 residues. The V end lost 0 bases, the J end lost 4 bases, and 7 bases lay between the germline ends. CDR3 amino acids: CASSLEDGTGELFF. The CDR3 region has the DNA TGCGCCAGCAGCTTGGAGGACGGCACCGGGGAGCTGTTTTTT.

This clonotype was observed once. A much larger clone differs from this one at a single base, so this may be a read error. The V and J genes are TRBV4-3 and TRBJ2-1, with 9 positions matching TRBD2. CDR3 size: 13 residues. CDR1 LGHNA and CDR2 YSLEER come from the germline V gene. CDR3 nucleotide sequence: TGCGTCAGCAGACCGCGGGGGGGCAATGAGCAGTTCTTC. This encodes CVSRPRGGNEQFF.

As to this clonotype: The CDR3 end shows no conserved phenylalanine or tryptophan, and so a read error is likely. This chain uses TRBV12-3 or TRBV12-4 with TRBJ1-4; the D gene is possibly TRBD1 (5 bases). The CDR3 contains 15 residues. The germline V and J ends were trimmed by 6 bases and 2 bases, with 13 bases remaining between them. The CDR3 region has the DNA TGTGCCAGCAGCCCTGGGACGGGGACTAATGAAAAACTGTTTGTT. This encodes CASSPGTGTNEKLFV.

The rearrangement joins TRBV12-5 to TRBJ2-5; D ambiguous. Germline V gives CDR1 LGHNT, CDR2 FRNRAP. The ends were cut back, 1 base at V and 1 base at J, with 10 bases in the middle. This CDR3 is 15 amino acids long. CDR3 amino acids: CASGLGSPLQETQYF. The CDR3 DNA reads TGTGCTAGTGGTTTGGGTAGTCCACTCCAAGAGACCCAGTACTTC.

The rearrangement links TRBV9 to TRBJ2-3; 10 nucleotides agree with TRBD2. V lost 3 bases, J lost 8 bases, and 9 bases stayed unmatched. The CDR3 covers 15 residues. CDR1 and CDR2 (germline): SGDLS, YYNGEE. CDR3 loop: CASSEPTSGDLTQYF. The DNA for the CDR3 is TGTGCCAGCAGCGAGCCCACTAGCGGGGATCTTACGCAGTATTTT.

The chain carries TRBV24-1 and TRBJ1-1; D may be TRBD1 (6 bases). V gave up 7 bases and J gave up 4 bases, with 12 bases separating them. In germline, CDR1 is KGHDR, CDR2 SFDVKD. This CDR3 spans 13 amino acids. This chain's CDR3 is CATSRGGRTEAFF. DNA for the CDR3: TGTGCCACCAGCAGGGGAGGTCGCACTGAAGCTTTCTTT.

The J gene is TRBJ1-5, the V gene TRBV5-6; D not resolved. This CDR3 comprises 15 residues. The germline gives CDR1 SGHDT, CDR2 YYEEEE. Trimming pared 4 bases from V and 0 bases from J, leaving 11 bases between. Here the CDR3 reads CASSLGVNSNQPQHF. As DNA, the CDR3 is TGTGCCAGCAGCCTGGGAGTAAATAGCAATCAGCCCCAGCATTTT. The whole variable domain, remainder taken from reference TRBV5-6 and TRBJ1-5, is DAGVTQSPTHLIKTRGQQVTLRCSPKSGHDTVSWYQQALGQGPQFIFQYYEEEERQRGNFPDRFSGHQFPNYSSELNVNALLLGDSALYLCASSLGVNSNQPQHFGDGTRLSIL.

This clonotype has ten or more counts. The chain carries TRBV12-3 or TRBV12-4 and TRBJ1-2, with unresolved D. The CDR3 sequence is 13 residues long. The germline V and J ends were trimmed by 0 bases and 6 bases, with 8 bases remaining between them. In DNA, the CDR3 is TGTGCCAGCAGTTTAGCGGGAAAAGATGGCTACACCTTC. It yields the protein CASSLAGKDGYTF.

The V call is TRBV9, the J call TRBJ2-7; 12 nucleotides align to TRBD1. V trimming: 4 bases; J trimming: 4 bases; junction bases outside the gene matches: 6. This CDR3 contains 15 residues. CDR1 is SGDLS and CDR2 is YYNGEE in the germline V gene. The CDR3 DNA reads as TGTGCCAGCAGCCCTGGGACAGGGGGCGCGTACGAGCAGTACTTC. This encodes CASSPGTGGAYEQYF.